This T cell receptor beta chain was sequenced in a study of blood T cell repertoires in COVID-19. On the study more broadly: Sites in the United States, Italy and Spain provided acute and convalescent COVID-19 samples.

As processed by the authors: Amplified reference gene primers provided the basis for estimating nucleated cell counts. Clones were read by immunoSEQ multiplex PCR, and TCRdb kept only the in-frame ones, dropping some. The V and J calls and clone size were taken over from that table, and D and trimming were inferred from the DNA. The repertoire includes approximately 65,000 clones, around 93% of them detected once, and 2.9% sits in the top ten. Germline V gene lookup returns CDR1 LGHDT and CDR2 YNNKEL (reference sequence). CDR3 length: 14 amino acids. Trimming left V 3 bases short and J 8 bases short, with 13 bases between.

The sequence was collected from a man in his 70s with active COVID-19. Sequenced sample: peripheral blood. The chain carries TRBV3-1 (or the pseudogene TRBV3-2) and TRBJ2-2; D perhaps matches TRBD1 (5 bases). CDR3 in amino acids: CASSQLAGWGELFF. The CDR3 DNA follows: TGTGCCAGCAGCCAGCTGGCAGGGTGGGGGGAGCTGTTTTTT.